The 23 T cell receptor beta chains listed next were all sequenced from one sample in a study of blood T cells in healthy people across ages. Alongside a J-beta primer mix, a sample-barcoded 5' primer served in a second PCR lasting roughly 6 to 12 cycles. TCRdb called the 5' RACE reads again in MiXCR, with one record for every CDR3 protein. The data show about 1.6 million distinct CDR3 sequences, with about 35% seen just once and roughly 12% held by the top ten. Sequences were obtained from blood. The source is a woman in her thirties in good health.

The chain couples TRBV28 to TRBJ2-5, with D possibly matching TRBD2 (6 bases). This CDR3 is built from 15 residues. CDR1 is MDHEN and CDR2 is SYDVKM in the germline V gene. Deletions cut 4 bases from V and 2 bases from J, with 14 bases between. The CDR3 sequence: CASSSHLASQETQYF. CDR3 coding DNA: TGTGCCAGCAGTTCCCATCTAGCGTCGCAAGAGACCCAGTACTTC.

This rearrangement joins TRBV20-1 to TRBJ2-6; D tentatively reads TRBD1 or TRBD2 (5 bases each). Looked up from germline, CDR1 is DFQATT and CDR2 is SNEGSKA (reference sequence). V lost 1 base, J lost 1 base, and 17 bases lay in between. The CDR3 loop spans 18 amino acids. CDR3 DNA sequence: TGCAGTGCTAGAGCCACGTGGGGGATGGCATCTGGGGCCAACGTCCTGACTTTC. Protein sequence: CSARATWGMASGANVLTF.

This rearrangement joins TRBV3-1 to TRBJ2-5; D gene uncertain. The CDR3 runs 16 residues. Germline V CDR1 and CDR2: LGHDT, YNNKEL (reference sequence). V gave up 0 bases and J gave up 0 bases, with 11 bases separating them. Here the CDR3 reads CASSQEFRRYQETQYF. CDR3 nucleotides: TGTGCCAGCAGCCAAGAATTTAGGAGATACCAAGAGACCCAGTACTTC.

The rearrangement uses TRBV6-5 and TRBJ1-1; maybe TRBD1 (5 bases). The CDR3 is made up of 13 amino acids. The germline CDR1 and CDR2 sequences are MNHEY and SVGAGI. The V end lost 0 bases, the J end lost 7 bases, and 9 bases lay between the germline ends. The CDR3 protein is CASSYSNQGEAFF. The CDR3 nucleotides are TGTGCCAGCAGTTACTCGAATCAGGGTGAAGCTTTCTTT.

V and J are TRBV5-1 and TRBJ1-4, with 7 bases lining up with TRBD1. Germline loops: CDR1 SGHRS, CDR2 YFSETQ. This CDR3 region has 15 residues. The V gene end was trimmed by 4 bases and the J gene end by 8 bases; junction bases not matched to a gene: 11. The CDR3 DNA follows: TGCGCCAGCAGCCCCGTGACAGGGCGAGGGGAAAAACTGTTTTTT. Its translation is CASSPVTGRGEKLFF.

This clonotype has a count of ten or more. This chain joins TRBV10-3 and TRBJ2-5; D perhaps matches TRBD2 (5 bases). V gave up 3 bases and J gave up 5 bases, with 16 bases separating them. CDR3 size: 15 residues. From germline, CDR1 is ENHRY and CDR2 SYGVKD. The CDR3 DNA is TGTGCCATCAGTGAAGCCGACGGGGTGGTTGAGACCCAGTACTTC. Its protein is CAISEADGVVETQYF.

In nucleotides, the CDR3 is TGCAGTGCTAGACCCGGGACAGTTGGAAACACCATATATTTT. Its translation is CSARPGTVGNTIYF. This chain uses TRBV20-1 with TRBJ1-3, with 7 bases identical to TRBD1. Trimming took 2 bases from V and 3 from J; bases not matched to a gene: 4. The V gene's germline CDR1 is DFQATT and CDR2 SNEGSKA (reference sequence). The length of the CDR3 is 14 residues.

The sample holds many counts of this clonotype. CDR3: CSATTGGNGYTF. DNA of the CDR3: TGCAGTGCGACAACAGGGGGTAATGGCTACACCTTC. This chain joins TRBV20-1 and TRBJ1-2; 8 bases are a match to TRBD1. The V gene's germline CDR1 is DFQATT and CDR2 SNEGSKA (reference sequence). V gave up 6 bases and J gave up 6 bases; unmatched junction bases: 6. The CDR3 loop spans 12 amino acids.

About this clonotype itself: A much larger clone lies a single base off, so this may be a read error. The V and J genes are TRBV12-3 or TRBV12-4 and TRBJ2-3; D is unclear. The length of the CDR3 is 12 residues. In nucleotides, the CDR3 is TGTGCCAGCAGTCAGCGCACAGATGCGCAGTATTTT. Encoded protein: CASSQRTDAQYF.

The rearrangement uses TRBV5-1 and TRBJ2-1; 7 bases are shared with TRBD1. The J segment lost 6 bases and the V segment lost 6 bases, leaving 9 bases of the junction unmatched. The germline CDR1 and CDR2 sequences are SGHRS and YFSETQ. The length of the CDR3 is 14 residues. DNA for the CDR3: TGCGCCAGCAAGCCCGGAGCAGGGGGCAATGAGCAGTTCTTC. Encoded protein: CASKPGAGGNEQFF.

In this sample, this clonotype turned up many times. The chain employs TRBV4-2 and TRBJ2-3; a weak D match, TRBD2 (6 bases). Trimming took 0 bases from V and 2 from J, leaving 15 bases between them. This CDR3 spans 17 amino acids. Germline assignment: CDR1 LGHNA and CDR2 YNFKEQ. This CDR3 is CASSQDGTGGATDTQYF. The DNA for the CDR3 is TGTGCCAGCAGCCAAGATGGGACCGGGGGAGCCACAGATACGCAGTATTTT.

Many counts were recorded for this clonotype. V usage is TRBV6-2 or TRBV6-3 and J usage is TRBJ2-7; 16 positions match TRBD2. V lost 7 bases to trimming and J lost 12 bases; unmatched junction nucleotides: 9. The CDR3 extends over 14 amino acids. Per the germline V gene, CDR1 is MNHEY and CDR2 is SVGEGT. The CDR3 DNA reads TGTGCCAGCACCCCAGGGACTAGCGGGAGGGCTCGGTACTTC. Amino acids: CASTPGTSGRARYF.

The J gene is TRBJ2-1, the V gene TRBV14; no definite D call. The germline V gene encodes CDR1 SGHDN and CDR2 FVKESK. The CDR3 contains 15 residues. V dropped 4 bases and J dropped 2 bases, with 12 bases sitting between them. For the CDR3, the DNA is TGTGCCAGCAGCCCCCTCTTGGCACCCTACAATGAGCAGTTCTTC. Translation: CASSPLLAPYNEQFF.

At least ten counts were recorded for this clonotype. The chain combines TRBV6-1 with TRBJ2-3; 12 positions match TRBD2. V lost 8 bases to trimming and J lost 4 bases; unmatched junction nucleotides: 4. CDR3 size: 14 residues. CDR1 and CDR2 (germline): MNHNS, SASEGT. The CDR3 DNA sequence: TGTGCCAGCGGCCTAGCGGGAGGGCCAGATACGCAGTATTTT. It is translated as CASGLAGGPDTQYF.

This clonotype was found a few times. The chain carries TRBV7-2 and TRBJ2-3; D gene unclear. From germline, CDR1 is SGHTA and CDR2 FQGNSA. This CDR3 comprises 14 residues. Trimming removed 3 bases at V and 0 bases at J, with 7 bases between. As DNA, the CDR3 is TGTGCCAGCAGCTTTTCCTACAGCACAGATACGCAGTATTTT. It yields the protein CASSFSYSTDTQYF.

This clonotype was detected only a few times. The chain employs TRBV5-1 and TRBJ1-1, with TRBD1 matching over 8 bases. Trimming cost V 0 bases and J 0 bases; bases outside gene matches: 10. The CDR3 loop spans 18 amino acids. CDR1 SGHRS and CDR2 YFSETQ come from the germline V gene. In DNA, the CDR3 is TGCGCCAGCAGCTTGGGCAGACAGGGGACCATCATGAACACTGAAGCTTTCTTT. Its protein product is CASSLGRQGTIMNTEAFF.

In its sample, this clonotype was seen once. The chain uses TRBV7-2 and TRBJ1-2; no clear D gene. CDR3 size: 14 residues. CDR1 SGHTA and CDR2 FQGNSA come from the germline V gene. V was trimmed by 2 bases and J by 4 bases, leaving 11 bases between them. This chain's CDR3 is CASSLKGVLYGYTF. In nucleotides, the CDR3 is TGTGCCAGCAGCTTAAAGGGAGTACTCTATGGCTACACCTTC.

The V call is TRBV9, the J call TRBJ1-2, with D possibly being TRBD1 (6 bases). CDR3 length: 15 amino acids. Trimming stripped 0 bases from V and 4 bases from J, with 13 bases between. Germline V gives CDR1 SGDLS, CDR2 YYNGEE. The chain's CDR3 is CASSVGRDKGYGYTF. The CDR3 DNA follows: TGTGCCAGCAGCGTAGGGCGGGACAAGGGCTATGGCTACACCTTC.

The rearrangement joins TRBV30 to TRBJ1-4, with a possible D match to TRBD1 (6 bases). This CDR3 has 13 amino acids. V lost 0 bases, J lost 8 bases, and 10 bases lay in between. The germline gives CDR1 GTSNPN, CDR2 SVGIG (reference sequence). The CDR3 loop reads CAWSVLQGEKLFF. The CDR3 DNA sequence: TGTGCCTGGAGTGTACTGCAGGGGGAAAAACTGTTTTTT.

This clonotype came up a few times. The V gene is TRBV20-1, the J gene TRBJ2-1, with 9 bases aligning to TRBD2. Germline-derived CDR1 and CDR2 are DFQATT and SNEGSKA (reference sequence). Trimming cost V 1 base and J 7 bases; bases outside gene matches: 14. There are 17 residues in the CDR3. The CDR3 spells CSARGSWSGGSWNEQFF. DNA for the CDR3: TGCAGTGCTAGAGGGAGCTGGAGCGGGGGGAGTTGGAATGAGCAGTTCTTC.

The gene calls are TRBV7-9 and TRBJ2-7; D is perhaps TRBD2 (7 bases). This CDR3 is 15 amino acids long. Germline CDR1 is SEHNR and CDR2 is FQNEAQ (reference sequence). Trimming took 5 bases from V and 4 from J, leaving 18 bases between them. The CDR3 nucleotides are TGTGCCAGCAGCCAAGGGGGGGGCAGGGTTTACGAGCAGTACTTC. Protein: CASSQGGGRVYEQYF. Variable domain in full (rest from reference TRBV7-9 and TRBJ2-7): DTGVSQNPRHKITKRGQNVTFRCDPISEHNRLYWYRQTLGQGPEFLTYFQNEAQLEKSRLLSDRFSAERPKGSFSTLEIQRTEQGDSAMYLCASSQGGGRVYEQYFGPGTRLTVT.

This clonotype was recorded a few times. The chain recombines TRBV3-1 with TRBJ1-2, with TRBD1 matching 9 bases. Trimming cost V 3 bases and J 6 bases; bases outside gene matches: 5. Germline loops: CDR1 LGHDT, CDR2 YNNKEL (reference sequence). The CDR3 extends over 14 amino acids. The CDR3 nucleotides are TGTGCCAGCAGCCAGGAACAGGGGGCACATGGCTACACCTTC. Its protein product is CASSQEQGAHGYTF.

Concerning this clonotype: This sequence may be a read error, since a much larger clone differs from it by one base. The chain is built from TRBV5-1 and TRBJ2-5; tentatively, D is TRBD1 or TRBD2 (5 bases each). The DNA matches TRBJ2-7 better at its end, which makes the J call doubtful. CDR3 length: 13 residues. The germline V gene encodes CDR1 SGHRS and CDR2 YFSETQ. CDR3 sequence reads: CASSRGLGDEQYF. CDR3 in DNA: TGCGCCAGCAGCCGGGGCCTCGGCGACGAGCAGTACTTC.